The clone carrying this TCR beta chain was seen many times. As it was prepared, the TCRbeta library received unique molecular identifiers. TCRdb processed the PCR reads anew with MiXCR; each CDR3 protein has one entry. The data show fewer than 400,000 distinct CDR3 sequences, roughly 20% seen once. This CDR3 comprises 12 residues. V was pared by 4 bases and J by 12 bases, with 15 bases between. This specimen comes from a study of T-cell reconstitution after alpha-beta-depleted transplantation in children. This TCR came from a human donor who donated a stem cell graft to a child with acute myeloid leukemia. Sample: PBMCs from the stem cell graft donor, taken from the stem cell graft. The V and J genes are TRBV12-3 or TRBV12-4 and TRBJ1-2, with unresolved D. The chain's CDR3 is CASSSPGPVNTF. The CDR3 bases are TGTGCCAGCAGTTCCCCCGGTCCCGTTAACACCTTC.